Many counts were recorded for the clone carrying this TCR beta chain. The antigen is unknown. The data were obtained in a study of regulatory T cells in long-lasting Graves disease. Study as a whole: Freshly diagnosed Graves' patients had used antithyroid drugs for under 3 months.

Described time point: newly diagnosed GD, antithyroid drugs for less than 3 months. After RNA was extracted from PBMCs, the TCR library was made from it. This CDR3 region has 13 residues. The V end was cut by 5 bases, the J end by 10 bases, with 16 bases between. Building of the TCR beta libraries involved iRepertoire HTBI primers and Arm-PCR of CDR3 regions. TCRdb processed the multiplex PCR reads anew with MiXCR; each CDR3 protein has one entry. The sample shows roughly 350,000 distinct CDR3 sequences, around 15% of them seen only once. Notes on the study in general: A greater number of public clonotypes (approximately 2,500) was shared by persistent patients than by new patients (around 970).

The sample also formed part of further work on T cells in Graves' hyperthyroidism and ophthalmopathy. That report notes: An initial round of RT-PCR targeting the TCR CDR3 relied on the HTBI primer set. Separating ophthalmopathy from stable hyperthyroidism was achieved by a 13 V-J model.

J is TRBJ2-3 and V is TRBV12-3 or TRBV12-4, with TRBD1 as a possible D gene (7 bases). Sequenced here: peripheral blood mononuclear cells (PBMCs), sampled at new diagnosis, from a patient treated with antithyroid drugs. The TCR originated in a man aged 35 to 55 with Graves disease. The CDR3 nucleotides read TGTGCCAGCAGTAACTTGCGGGACAGAGCGCAGTATTTT. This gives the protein CASSNLRDRAQYF.